This TCR beta chain was sequenced in a study of blood T cell repertoires in COVID-19. Across the whole study: The study drew acute and convalescent COVID-19 samples from the United States, Italy and Spain.

The repertoire was sequenced with immunoSEQ multiplex PCR; TCRdb's copy has only in-frame clones and lacks some. In the table there are about 250,000 clones, over 80% of which are singletons. Germline V lookup: CDR1 LNHDA, CDR2 SQIVND (reference sequence). Trimming removed 10 bases from V and 1 base from J, with 17 bases in between. This CDR3 has 14 amino acids. This TCR was sampled from a woman between 25 and 40 years old with acute COVID-19. What was sequenced was PBMCs or T cells enriched from blood (not recorded which). The genes are TRBV19 and TRBJ2-7, with D possibly matching TRBD2 (6 bases). In DNA, the CDR3 is TGTGCCACCTCACCCCCAGGGAGGTCCTACGAGCAGTACTTC. Translation: CATSPPGRSYEQYF.